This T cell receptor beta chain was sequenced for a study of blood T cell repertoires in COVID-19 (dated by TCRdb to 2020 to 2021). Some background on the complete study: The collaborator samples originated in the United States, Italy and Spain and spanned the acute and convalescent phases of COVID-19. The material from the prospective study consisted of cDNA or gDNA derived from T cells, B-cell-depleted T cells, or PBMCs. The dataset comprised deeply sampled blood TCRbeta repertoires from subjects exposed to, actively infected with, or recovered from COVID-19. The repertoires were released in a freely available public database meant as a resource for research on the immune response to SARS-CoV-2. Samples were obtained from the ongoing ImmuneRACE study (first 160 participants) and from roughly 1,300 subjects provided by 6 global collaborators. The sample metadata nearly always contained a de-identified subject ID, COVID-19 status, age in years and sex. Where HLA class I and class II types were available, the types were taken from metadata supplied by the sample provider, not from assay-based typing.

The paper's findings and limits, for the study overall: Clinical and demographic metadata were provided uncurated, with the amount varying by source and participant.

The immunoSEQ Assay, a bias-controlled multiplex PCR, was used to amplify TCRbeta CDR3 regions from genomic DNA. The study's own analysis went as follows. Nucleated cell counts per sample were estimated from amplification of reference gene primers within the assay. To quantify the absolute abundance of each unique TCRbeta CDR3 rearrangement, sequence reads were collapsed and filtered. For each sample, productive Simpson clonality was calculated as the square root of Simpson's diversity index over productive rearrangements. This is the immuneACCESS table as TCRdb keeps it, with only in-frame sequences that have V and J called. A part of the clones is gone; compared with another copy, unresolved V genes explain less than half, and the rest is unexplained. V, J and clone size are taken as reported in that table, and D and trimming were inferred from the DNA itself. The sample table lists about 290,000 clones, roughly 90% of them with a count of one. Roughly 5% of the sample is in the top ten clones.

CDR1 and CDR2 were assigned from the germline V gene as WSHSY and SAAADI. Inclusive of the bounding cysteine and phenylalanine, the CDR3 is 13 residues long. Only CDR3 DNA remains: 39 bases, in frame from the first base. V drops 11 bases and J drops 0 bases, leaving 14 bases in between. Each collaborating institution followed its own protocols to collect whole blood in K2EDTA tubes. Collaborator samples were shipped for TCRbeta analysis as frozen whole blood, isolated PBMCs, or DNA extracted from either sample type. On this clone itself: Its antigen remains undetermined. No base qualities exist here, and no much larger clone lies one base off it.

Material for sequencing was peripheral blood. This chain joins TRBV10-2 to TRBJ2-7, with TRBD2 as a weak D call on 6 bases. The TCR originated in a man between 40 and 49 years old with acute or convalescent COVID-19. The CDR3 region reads CAGSRGSSYEQYF. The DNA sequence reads TGCGCCGGGTCCCGGGGGAGCTCCTACGAGCAGTACTTC.